This entry features one TCR beta chain sequence. Once RNA had been extracted, it was reverse transcribed into cDNA to act as the sequencing template. Sequenced by immunoSEQ multiplex PCR; TCRdb stores in-frame clones only, minus some. This sample carries about 76,000 clones, roughly 30% of them seen once, and the ten largest clones take 14% to 15%. V was pared by 3 bases and J by 0 bases, with 9 bases between. The germline V gene encodes CDR1 SQVTM and CDR2 ANQGSEA. This CDR3 spans 13 amino acids. This record comes from a study of CD8+ T cells in alopecia areata. The wider study: The investigators scored severity in treated patients by the percentage of affected scalp area.

Treatment defined: oral pan-JAK inhibitor, 5-10 mg twice daily. The chain employs TRBV29-1 and TRBJ2-7; D gene ambiguous. The receptor's source is a human donor with alopecia areata. The sample was CD8+ T cells sorted from blood, taken at week 4, from a patient treated with tofacitinib. The CDR3 DNA reads as TGCAGCGTTGATGTCGCTGACTCCTACGAGCAGTACTTC. Its translation: CSVDVADSYEQYF.